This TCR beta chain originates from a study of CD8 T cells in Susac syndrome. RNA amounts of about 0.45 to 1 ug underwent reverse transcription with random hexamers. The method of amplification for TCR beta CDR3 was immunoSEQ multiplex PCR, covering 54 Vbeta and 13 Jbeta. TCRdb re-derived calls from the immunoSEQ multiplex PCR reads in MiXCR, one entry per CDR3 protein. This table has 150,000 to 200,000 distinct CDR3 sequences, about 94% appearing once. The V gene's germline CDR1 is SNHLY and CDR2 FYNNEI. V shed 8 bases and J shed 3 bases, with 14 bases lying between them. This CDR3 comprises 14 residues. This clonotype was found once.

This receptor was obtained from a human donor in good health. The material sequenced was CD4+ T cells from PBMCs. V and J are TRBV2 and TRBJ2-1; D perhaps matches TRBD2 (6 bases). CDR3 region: CASQSSGNYNEQFF. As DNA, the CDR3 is TGTGCCAGCCAAAGTAGCGGTAACTACAATGAGCAGTTCTTC.